A single sample is the source of the 8 T cell receptor beta chains below, sequenced in a study of blood T cell repertoires in COVID-19. Profiled with immunoSEQ multiplex PCR; TCRdb holds only in-frame clones, not every one. Among about 40,000 clones, approximately 80% were seen once, and the ten largest hold roughly 2.7%. What was sequenced was peripheral blood. These receptor sequences come from a woman aged 55 to 70 with acute or convalescent COVID-19.

This sequence joins TRBV6-6 and TRBJ1-1; TRBD1 is a possible D gene (5 bases). The germline gives CDR1 MNHNY, CDR2 SVGAGI (reference sequence). The V end lost 5 bases, the J end lost 1 base, and 8 bases lay between the germline ends. The CDR3 has 13 amino acids. In nucleotides, the CDR3 is TGTGCCAGCAGTAAGACAGAGAACACTGAAGCTTTCTTT. Protein sequence: CASSKTENTEAFF.

This clone came up a few times. The V call is TRBV6-2 or TRBV6-3, the J call TRBJ1-1; the D gene is possibly TRBD1 (6 bases). Germline loops: CDR1 MNHEY, CDR2 SVGEGT. This CDR3 has 13 amino acids. V was pared by 5 bases and J by 5 bases, with 12 bases between. The CDR3 spells CASSLGRGTEAFF. As DNA, the CDR3 is TGTGCCAGCAGTCTGGGGAGGGGGACTGAAGCTTTCTTT.

This clone was recorded once. This chain uses TRBV7-9 with TRBJ2-1, with 8 bases matching TRBD2. This CDR3 has 15 residues. Per the germline V gene, CDR1 is SEHNR and CDR2 is FQNEAQ (reference sequence). The V gene end was trimmed by 2 bases and the J gene end by 8 bases; junction bases not matched to a gene: 8. The CDR3 is CASSLLSGGADEQFF. CDR3 coding DNA: TGTGCCAGCAGCTTACTATCCGGGGGGGCAGATGAGCAGTTCTTC.

The chain couples TRBV27 to TRBJ2-1; TRBD2 aligns across 10 bases. The CDR3 is 16 amino acids. The V gene end was trimmed by 5 bases and the J gene end by 9 bases; junction bases not matched to a gene: 13. Per germline, CDR1 MNHEY and CDR2 SMNVEV (reference sequence). The DNA for the CDR3 is TGTGCCAGCAGTATCCGACCTAGCGGGAGTGGCGGTGAGCAGTTCTTC. This gives the protein CASSIRPSGSGGEQFF.

CDR3 residues: CASSVSLGTNEKLFF. The CDR3 DNA reads TGTGCCAGCAGCGTTTCCCTCGGAACTAATGAAAAACTGTTTTTT. This sequence joins TRBV9 and TRBJ1-4; the D is unclear. The CDR3 has 15 amino acids. The germline V gene has CDR1 SGDLS and CDR2 YYNGEE. The V gene lost 2 bases and the J gene lost 1 base, with 9 bases spanning the gap.

The chain joins TRBV28 to TRBJ1-1; 7 nucleotides match TRBD1. Losses at the gene ends were 6 bases for V and 2 bases for J; bases not matched to a gene: 6. The CDR3 length is 14 residues. Germline V lookup: CDR1 MDHEN, CDR2 SYDVKM. Here the CDR3 reads CASSSRQGNTEAFF. The CDR3 DNA reads TGTGCCAGCAGCTCTCGACAGGGTAACACTGAAGCTTTCTTT.

The chain employs TRBV4-1 and TRBJ2-1; the D gene is possibly TRBD1 (6 bases). Trimming took 6 bases from V and 10 from J, leaving 22 bases between them. Germline V gene data show CDR1 as MGHRA and CDR2 as YSYEKL. The length of the CDR3 is 15 residues. This CDR3 is CASSYRDTAYGEQFF. CDR3 sequence (DNA): TGCGCCAGCAGTTACCGGGACACGGCTTATGGGGAGCAGTTCTTC.

The J gene is TRBJ1-1, the V gene TRBV5-4, with D possibly matching TRBD1 (6 bases). In germline, CDR1 is SGHNT, CDR2 YYREEE (reference sequence). This CDR3 contains 15 residues. Between the trimmed V and J ends, which lost 2 bases and 0 bases, there was a span of 11 bases. DNA for the CDR3: TGTGCCAGCAGCTTACAGGGCTCTCTGAACACTGAAGCTTTCTTT. Translating gives CASSLQGSLNTEAFF.